Listed below are T cell receptor beta chains from one sample, sequenced in a study of Ad26.COV2.S vaccination and SARS-CoV-2 variants. Libraries were prepared by immunoSEQ multiplex PCR; TCRdb keeps only in-frame clonotypes and omits some of them. The sample consists of hundreds of thousands of clones, about 90% of them appearing once. The sample in question was peripheral blood, obtained in a trial of Ad26.COV2.S vaccine versus placebo. These TCRs come from a person between 18 and 65 years old who received the Ad26.COV2.S COVID-19 vaccine or a placebo. CDR3s include the opening cysteine and the closing phenylalanine or tryptophan.

V gene	J gene	CDR3 protein
TRBV12-3/TRBV12-4	TRBJ1-5	CASSFGQIQPQHF
TRBV11-3	TRBJ2-7	CASSSRFSYEQYF
TRBV5-6	TRBJ2-6	CASSLLQVGANVLTF
TRBV6-2/TRBV6-3	TRBJ2-2	CASSYPTGGGELFF
TRBV6-5	TRBJ1-2	CASTMSPTGRGYTF
TRBV4-2	TRBJ2-3	CASSQASSTDTQYF
TRBV5-4	TRBJ2-2	CASSLYQGSGELFF
TRBV29-1	TRBJ2-7	CSVERGTGTVKQYF
TRBV11-2	TRBJ2-4	CASSWIGPSLYF
TRBV18	TRBJ2-7	CASSPGTGSYEQYF
TRBV7-9	TRBJ1-3	CASSLQGASTIYF
TRBV19	TRBJ1-4	CASTADETRAEKLFF
TRBV5-1	TRBJ1-1	CASSPGPTGSTEAFF
TRBV5-1	TRBJ1-3	CASSLQGFSGNTIYF
TRBV11-2	TRBJ1-3	CASRQEGNTIYF
TRBV18	TRBJ2-5	CASSPVYLSGETQYF
TRBV15	TRBJ1-2	CATSREGGYTF
TRBV7-2	TRBJ1-5	CASSVARSGPQHF
TRBV5-4	TRBJ1-2	CASSQDSGASYGYTF
TRBV7-9	TRBJ1-2	CATRERDRGRQDGYTF
TRBV19	TRBJ2-7	CASSISRQGINSYEQYF
TRBV6-5	TRBJ2-1	CASSFRKSSYNEQFF
TRBV7-6	TRBJ2-5	CASSDQETQYF
TRBV24-1	TRBJ2-1	CATMGRSYNEQFF
TRBV5-1	TRBJ2-7	CASSLVGNSYEQYF
TRBV11-2	TRBJ1-2	CASTPQGAHGYTF
TRBV5-1	TRBJ2-1	CASRERDSYNEQFF
TRBV18	TRBJ2-1	CASSGTSGSGNEQFF
TRBV5-1	TRBJ1-6	CASSLAGRVRSPLHF
TRBV7-2	TRBJ2-4	CASSLVRSGIQYF
TRBV5-1	TRBJ1-1	CASRLGTLNTEAFF
TRBV19	TRBJ2-7	CASRRTGGPYEQYF
TRBV3-1/TRBV3-2	TRBJ1-4	CASSQTGGNEKLFF
TRBV12-3/TRBV12-4	TRBJ2-7	CASSTDTTYEQYF
TRBV3-1/TRBV3-2	TRBJ1-2	CASSYPGTVDYTF
TRBV12-3/TRBV12-4	TRBJ2-3	CASRRGEADTQYF
TRBV29-1	TRBJ2-1	CSGGLAEYNEQFF
TRBV24-1	TRBJ2-7	CATSGAGTSGAYEQYF
TRBV19	TRBJ2-2	CASSMWTANTGELFF
TRBV6-5	TRBJ2-7	CASSYLRGQPYEQYF
TRBV2	TRBJ2-1	CASSMDLGNEQFF
TRBV19	TRBJ2-1	CASTQGDSTIEQFF
TRBV10-3	TRBJ2-1	CATTLAGVNEQFF
TRBV2	TRBJ2-3	CASFRYTDTQYF
TRBV18	TRBJ2-2	CASSPPVIGLSGELFF
TRBV18	TRBJ2-1	CASSPGNEQFF
TRBV5-1	TRBJ2-2	CASGQRQGTGELFF
TRBV30	TRBJ2-5	CAWSGTSGGPGSVTQYF
TRBV27	TRBJ2-3	CASSWGQTTDTQYF
TRBV7-3	TRBJ2-1	CASSFRLAGTNEQFF
TRBV24-1	TRBJ2-7	CATSDSPTSGRSEQYF
TRBV7-2	TRBJ2-3	CASSLAGTSGTSTDTQYF
TRBV6-5	TRBJ2-4	CASSYSAPGGNIQYF